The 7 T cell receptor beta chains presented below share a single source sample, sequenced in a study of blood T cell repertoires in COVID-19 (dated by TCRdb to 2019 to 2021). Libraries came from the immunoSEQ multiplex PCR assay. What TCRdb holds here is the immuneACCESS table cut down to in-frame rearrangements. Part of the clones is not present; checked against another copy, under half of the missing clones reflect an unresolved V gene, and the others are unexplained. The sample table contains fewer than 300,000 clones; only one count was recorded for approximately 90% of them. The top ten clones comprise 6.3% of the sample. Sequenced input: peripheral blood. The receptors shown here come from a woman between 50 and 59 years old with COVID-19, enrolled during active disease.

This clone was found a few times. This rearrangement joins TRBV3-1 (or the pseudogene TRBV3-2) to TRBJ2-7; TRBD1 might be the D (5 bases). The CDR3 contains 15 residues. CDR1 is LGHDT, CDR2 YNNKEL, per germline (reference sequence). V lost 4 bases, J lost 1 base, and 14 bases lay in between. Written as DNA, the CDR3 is TGTGCCAGCAGCCGCCCTTTACAGGAGTCCTACGAGCAGTACTTC. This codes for CASSRPLQESYEQYF.

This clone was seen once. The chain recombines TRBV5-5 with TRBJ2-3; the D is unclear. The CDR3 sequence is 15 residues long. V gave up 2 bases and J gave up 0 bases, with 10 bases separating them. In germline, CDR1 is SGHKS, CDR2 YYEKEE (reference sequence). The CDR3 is CASSLQGRSTDTQYF. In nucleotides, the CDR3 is TGTGCCAGCAGCTTACAAGGCAGGAGCACAGATACGCAGTATTTT.

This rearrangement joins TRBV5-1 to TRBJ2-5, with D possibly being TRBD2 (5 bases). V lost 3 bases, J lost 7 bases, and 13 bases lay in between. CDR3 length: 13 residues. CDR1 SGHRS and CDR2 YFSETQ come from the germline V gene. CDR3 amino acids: CASSSNPEGTQYF. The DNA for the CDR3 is TGCGCCAGCAGCTCTAACCCAGAGGGGACCCAGTACTTC.

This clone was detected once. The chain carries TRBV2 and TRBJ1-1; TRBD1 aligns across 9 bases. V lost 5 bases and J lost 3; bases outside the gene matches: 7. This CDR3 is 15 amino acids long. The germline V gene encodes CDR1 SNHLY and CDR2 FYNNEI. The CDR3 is CASSSTGGDYTEAFF. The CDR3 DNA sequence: TGTGCCAGCAGTTCGACAGGGGGGGATTACACTGAAGCTTTCTTT.

The CDR3 sequence is CASSLGVGQGLEAFF. The CDR3 DNA sequence: TGCGCCAGCAGCTTGGGTGTGGGACAGGGTTTGGAAGCTTTCTTT. The V and J genes are TRBV5-1 and TRBJ1-1; the match to TRBD1 covers 9 bases. CDR1 and CDR2 from the germline V gene are SGHRS and YFSETQ. The V segment lost 0 bases and the J segment 8 bases; nucleotides outside the gene matches: 8. The CDR3 totals 15 residues.

The DNA of the CDR3 is TGTGCCATCAGTGAGGACAGGGGTCCCTACGAGCAGTACTTC. The encoded protein is CAISEDRGPYEQYF. The rearrangement links TRBV10-3 to TRBJ2-7; 8 positions agree with TRBD1. CDR1 is ENHRY and CDR2 is SYGVKD in the germline V gene. After removal of 2 bases from V and 2 bases from J, the junction contained 2 bases not matched to a gene. The CDR3 is made up of 14 amino acids.

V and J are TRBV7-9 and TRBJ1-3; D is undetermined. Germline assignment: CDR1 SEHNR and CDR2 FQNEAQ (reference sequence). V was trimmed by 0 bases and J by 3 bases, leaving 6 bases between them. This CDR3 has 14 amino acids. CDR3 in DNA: TGTGCCAGCAGCTTAGCGCGGGGTGGAAACACCATATATTTT. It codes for CASSLARGGNTIYF.